This TCR beta chain was identified in a study of blood T cell repertoires in COVID-19. Study-wide background: Sources were T cells, B-cell-depleted T cells, or PBMCs; the material itself was cDNA or gDNA.

TCRdb keeps only in-frame clones here, not all; method: immunoSEQ multiplex PCR. The sample has over 200,000 clones; 85% to 90% are singletons. Trimming left V 5 bases short and J 6 bases short, with 10 bases between. The CDR3 sequence is 12 residues long. Germline CDR1 is LGHDT and CDR2 is YNNKEL (reference sequence). The receptor comes from a young man with COVID-19, enrolled during active disease. Sequencing was done on a sample of peripheral blood. The chain carries TRBV3-1 (or the pseudogene TRBV3-2) and TRBJ1-2, with D possibly matching TRBD1 (5 bases). The CDR3 sequence is CASSGGADGYTF. DNA of the CDR3: TGTGCCAGCAGCGGAGGGGCGGATGGCTACACCTTC.